This T cell receptor (beta chain) was observed in a study of CD8 T cells in Susac syndrome. Overall study context: When blood was drawn, patients with Susac syndrome were on intravenous immunoglobulin alone, on corticosteroids, or therapy-naive.

Note on this clonotype: Its antigen is undetermined.

Random hexamers primed reverse transcription of about 0.5 to 1 ug RNA. One entry per CDR3 protein, called by TCRdb with MiXCR from the immunoSEQ multiplex PCR reads. The table lists roughly 250,000 distinct CDR3 sequences, 96% of them singletons. Study-level findings and limits: The relatively small number of individuals in the TCR sequencing and HLA analysis was acknowledged by the study.

Per the germline V gene, CDR1 is SGHRS and CDR2 is YFSETQ. V lost 2 bases and J lost 10; bases outside the gene matches: 8. CDR3 size: 14 residues. This receptor was taken from a human donor with Susac syndrome. The sample taken for sequencing was CD4+ T cells from PBMCs. The V call is TRBV5-1, the J call TRBJ2-1, with 8 nucleotides matching TRBD2. The CDR3 here is CASSLTAGDREQFF. CDR3 nucleotide sequence: TGCGCCAGCAGCTTAACAGCGGGAGATAGGGAGCAGTTCTTC.